Sequencing of this T cell receptor beta chain was carried out in a study of tumor-infiltrating lymphocytes in primary liver carcinoma. Overall study: Staging placed the tumors at T1-T3 N0M0, and they measured about 4 to 10 cm across. Yields of productive TCRbeta reads ranged from roughly 3.65 to 7.13 million per sample and were similar across tissue types. General observations from the study: Top-250-clone fractions were significantly higher in tumors than in blood (p = 0.039).

Germline DNA was extracted alongside blood RNA, which was obtained from unsorted whole blood. Chronic HBV infection affected patients, none of whom had received treatment. A primer matching the constant region was used to make TCR beta cDNA from approximately 520 ng of total RNA. ARM-PCR was slightly modified, and three nested multiplex PCR rounds with it gave rise to the TCR beta libraries. For about 11 cycles apiece, the opening two PCR rounds ran with TRBV1-TRBV30 forward primers and a C-beta reverse primer. MiXCR was run by TCRdb on the multiplex PCR reads, yielding one entry per CDR3 protein. The sample comprises 300,000 to 400,000 distinct CDR3 sequences, around three fifths of which are singletons, and 5.5% to 7% rests with the top ten. This clonotype was seen many times. As yet, its antigen is unknown. Germline values: CDR1 LGHNA, CDR2 YSLEER. This CDR3 is built from 13 residues. Trimming removed 3 bases at V and 8 bases at J, with 14 bases between.

V gene TRBV4-3 combines with J gene TRBJ2-7; tentatively, D is TRBD2 (6 bases). The sample was peripheral blood. This receptor was obtained from a man between 40 and 49 years old with primary liver carcinoma and hepatitis B virus infection. The CDR3 DNA reads as TGCGCCAGCAGCCAGGACTTGCGGGGTCAGCAGTACTTC. It is translated as CASSQDLRGQQYF.